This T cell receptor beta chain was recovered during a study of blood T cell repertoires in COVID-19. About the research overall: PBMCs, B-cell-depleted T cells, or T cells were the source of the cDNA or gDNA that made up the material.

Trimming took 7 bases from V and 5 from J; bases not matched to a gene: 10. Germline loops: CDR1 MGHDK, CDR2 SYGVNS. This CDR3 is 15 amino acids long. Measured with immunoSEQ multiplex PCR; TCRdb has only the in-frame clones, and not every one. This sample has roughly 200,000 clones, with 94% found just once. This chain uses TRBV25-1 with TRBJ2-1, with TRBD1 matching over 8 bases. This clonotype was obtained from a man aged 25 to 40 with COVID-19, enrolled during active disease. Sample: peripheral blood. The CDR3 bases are TGTGCCAGCACCCTCCGGACAGGGTGGAACAATGAGCAGTTCTTC. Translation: CASTLRTGWNNEQFF.